Below, one TCR beta chain is given with its context. Its antigen is not identified. Measured with immunoSEQ multiplex PCR; TCRdb has only the in-frame clones, and not every one. The table shows fewer than 20,000 clones, with 45% to 70% occurring only once. The sample is drawn from a study of radiation and T cells in renal cell carcinoma. Whole-study results and caveats: Irradiated tumors held more dominant CDR3 motifs than control tumors. Top tumor clonotypes rose in blood 2 weeks post-radiation, then contracted.

Treatment here: 15 Gy SBRT to primary tumor, nephrectomy 4 weeks later. Clear cell pathology was present in this patient's renal cell carcinoma. Sample: tumor tissue, taken from a patient whose treatment included radiotherapy and nephrectomy. The TCR was taken from a man aged 45-65 years with renal cell carcinoma.

The CDR3 DNA is TGTGCCAGCAGCCCGCAGGGGAGCACAGATACGCAGTATTTT. This encodes CASSPQGSTDTQYF. The chain links TRBV7-2 to TRBJ2-3, with a tentative D call TRBD1 (6 bases). CDR3 length: 14 residues. Trimming stripped 5 bases from V and 0 bases from J, with 9 bases between. Germline CDR1 and CDR2: SGHTA and FQGNSA.